This TCR beta chain was captured in a study of T cells in Graves' hyperthyroidism and ophthalmopathy. The ends were cut back, 7 bases at V and 8 bases at J, with 9 bases in the middle. This CDR3 comprises 12 residues. Notes on the study in general: Before onset, by a median of around six months, the model predicted ophthalmopathy.

Only one count was recorded for this clonotype. The antigen is undetermined. Amplification of TCR beta CDR3 regions used RNA as the template. An initial round of RT-PCR targeting the TCR CDR3 relied on the HTBI primer set. TCRdb reanalysed the multiplex PCR reads using MiXCR and keeps one entry per CDR3 protein. The sample includes approximately 640,000 distinct CDR3 sequences, about 16% of them seen just once. Hyperthyroidism patients were newly diagnosed, had disease duration under 2 months, and were aged 18 to 65 years. Diagnoses used clinical symptoms, serum thyroxine and TRAb, thyroid ultrasound and orbital computed tomography. The authors obtained PBMCs from more than 9.5 ml of fresh peripheral blood.

This rearrangement joins TRBV12-3 or TRBV12-4 to TRBJ1-6; unclear D gene. Material: blood. This clonotype was sampled from a woman aged 25 to 39 with Graves' hyperthyroidism. CDR3 in amino acids: CASKGPDSPLHF. CDR3 nucleotides: TGTGCCAGCAAAGGACCGGATTCACCCCTCCACTTT.